This T cell receptor beta chain was recovered during a study of CD8 T cells in ankylosing spondylitis. Study-level points and caveats: Earlier literature documents some of the motif variants in reactive arthritis synovial fluid and blood. Several highly homologous variants formed a TCR beta motif that appeared characteristic of ankylosing spondylitis blood. CD8+ cells made up the disease-linked clones, which were relatively rare in peripheral blood.

Concerning this clonotype itself: Its matching antigen is unknown.

Germline V lookup: CDR1 KGHSH, CDR2 LQKENI. This CDR3 region has 14 residues. The J segment lost 2 bases and the V segment lost 1 base, leaving 2 bases of the junction unmatched. Each TCR beta library was made by quantitative 5'-RACE that incorporated molecular barcodes. TCRdb itself ran the 5' RACE reads through MiXCR, one entry per CDR3 protein. This table holds under 300,000 distinct CDR3 sequences, about 18% found once. This receptor was obtained from a male donor with ankylosing spondylitis or in good health (not recorded which). V and J are TRBV18 and TRBJ2-7; the match to TRBD1 covers 7 bases. Sequenced sample: blood, either unsorted or a sorted T cell fraction (not recorded which). This chain's CDR3 is CASSPQGAPYEQYF. CDR3 nucleotides: TGTGCCAGCTCACCACAGGGGGCCCCCTACGAGCAGTACTTC.